This T cell receptor beta chain is from a study of glioma-infiltrating T cells. Worth noting for this clonotype: Its antigen is unidentified.

TCR alpha and beta CDR3 regions were amplified from RNA using iRepertoire nested multiplex PCR. Each CDR3 protein is one row after TCRdb ran MiXCR on the multiplex PCR reads. The sample includes approximately 120,000 distinct CDR3 sequences, 23% of them seen just once. Findings and limits, study-wide: Gliomas, especially low-grade, showed above-expected tissue-blood divergence; non-neoplastic patients showed below.

Sequencing was performed on glioma tissue, nonneoplastic brain tissue, or PBMCs (not recorded which). This clonotype originated in a human donor with low-grade glioma or glioblastoma, undergoing nonglioma brain surgery, or in good health (not recorded which).

The CDR3 here is CSATTSRESWPQETQYF. The CDR3 bases are TGCAGTGCTACCACATCCCGGGAGAGCTGGCCCCAAGAGACCCAGTACTTC. The chain links TRBV20-1 to TRBJ2-5; maybe TRBD2 (6 bases). In germline, CDR1 is DFQATT, CDR2 SNEGSKA (reference sequence). CDR3 size: 17 residues. V shed 4 bases and J shed 1 base, with 22 bases lying between them.